A selection of T cell receptor beta chains follows, all from one sample in a study of T-cell reconstitution after alpha-beta-depleted transplantation in children. From the PCR reads, TCRdb called clonotypes with MiXCR, one entry per CDR3 protein. The data hold around 580,000 distinct CDR3 sequences, with more than 20% observed a single time. The starting material was PBMCs, mostly from graft donor cells, obtained 360 days after TCRalphabeta/CD19-depleted stem cell transplant. The receptors were gathered from a boy under two years old who had a stem cell transplant for acute myeloid leukemia, so the T cells may come from the graft donor. Each CDR3 is given with its conserved first and last residue. Each record gives: CDR3 DNA, CDR3 protein, J gene, V gene, clone size, D gene. D genes are given only for firm matches. Some rows mark clone size as missing; the rest say once, few, many or name a class of expanded clone.

CDR3 DNA: TGTGCCAGCTCACCAAAGGAGGACTACGAGCAGTACTTC
CDR3 protein: CASSPKEDYEQYF
J gene: TRBJ2-7
V gene: TRBV18
clone size: few
D gene: .

CDR3 DNA: TGTGCCAGCAGCCAAGACAGTCTCAATCAGCCCCAGCATTTT
CDR3 protein: CASSQDSLNQPQHF
J gene: TRBJ1-5
V gene: TRBV12-3/TRBV12-4
clone size: .
D gene: .

CDR3 DNA: TGTGCCATCAGTGAGGGGGCCGGGGAAAAACTGTTTTTT
CDR3 protein: CAISEGAGEKLFF
J gene: TRBJ1-4
V gene: TRBV10-3
clone size: many
D gene: .

CDR3 DNA: TGTGCCAGCAGTCCCTCACTCAATGAGCAGTTCTTC
CDR3 protein: CASSPSLNEQFF
J gene: TRBJ2-1
V gene: TRBV6-5
clone size: .
D gene: .

CDR3 DNA: TGTGCCAGCACCCGTAAAGGGGCTGAAGCTTTCTTT
CDR3 protein: CASTRKGAEAFF
J gene: TRBJ1-1
V gene: TRBV6-1
clone size: .
D gene: .

CDR3 DNA: TGCAGTGCTAGAGGCCTCCTAGCGGGGAGGACAGATACGCAGTATTTT
CDR3 protein: CSARGLLAGRTDTQYF
J gene: TRBJ2-3
V gene: TRBV20-1
clone size: many
D gene: TRBD2

CDR3 DNA: TGTGCCAGCAGTTCGGCCACCGACAGGGGAAGCAATCAGCCCCAGCATTTT
CDR3 protein: CASSSATDRGSNQPQHF
J gene: TRBJ1-5
V gene: TRBV6-5
clone size: .
D gene: TRBD1

CDR3 DNA: TGCAGCGGCCGACGTCCTGGGGGGGTGTACAATGAGCAGTTCTTC
CDR3 protein: CSGRRPGGVYNEQFF
J gene: TRBJ2-1
V gene: TRBV29-1
clone size: .
D gene: TRBD2

CDR3 DNA: TGTGCCACCAAACAATACAATGAGCAGTTCTTC
CDR3 protein: CATKQYNEQFF
J gene: TRBJ2-1
V gene: TRBV28
clone size: many
D gene: .

CDR3 DNA: TGTGCCAGCAGCCAAGATCTGGTCAGGGGGACTGAAGCTTTCTTT
CDR3 protein: CASSQDLVRGTEAFF
J gene: TRBJ1-1
V gene: TRBV3-1
clone size: .
D gene: TRBD1

CDR3 DNA: TGCGCCAGCAGCTTGGCTGGTCTACGGTCCTACGAGCAGTACTTC
CDR3 protein: CASSLAGLRSYEQYF
J gene: TRBJ2-7
V gene: TRBV5-1
clone size: many
D gene: .

CDR3 DNA: TGTGCCAGCAGTTCAGCGGGGGGGCGGGAGACCCAGTACTTC
CDR3 protein: CASSSAGGRETQYF
J gene: TRBJ2-5
V gene: TRBV12-3/TRBV12-4
clone size: few
D gene: TRBD2

CDR3 DNA: TGCAGTGCTCCCCCCAATTATGGCTACACCTTC
CDR3 protein: CSAPPNYGYTF
J gene: TRBJ1-2
V gene: TRBV20-1
clone size: many
D gene: .

CDR3 DNA: TGTGCCAGCAGTTCGAGACTAGCGAGTAATGAGCAGTTCTTC
CDR3 protein: CASSSRLASNEQFF
J gene: TRBJ2-1
V gene: TRBV6-5
clone size: many
D gene: TRBD2